This TCR beta chain stems from a study of siplizumab effects on memory and regulatory T cells. Study summary: Researchers set up mixed lymphocyte reactions in pairs, giving siplizumab at about 1 ug/mL or leaving out drug. The study's findings and limits: Siplizumab led to significantly less abundant alloreactive sequences that could be traced back to unstimulated CD4+ memory cells. The alloreactive clones that mapped to unstimulated subsets made up only a minor fraction.

This clone is medium-sized in the sample. Its antigen is not identified. The ends were cut back, 1 base at V and 6 bases at J, with 9 bases in the middle. The CDR3 consists of 14 residues. CDR1 is MNHEY, CDR2 SMNVEV, per germline (reference sequence). As described, mixed lymphocyte reaction cells underwent coculture at 37°C for a duration of five to seven days. Clones were read by immunoSEQ multiplex PCR, and TCRdb kept only the in-frame ones, dropping some. The sample includes approximately 12,000 clones, roughly 43% of them seen just once. The sequence derives from a human donor in good health; the cells came from an allogeneic mixed lymphocyte reaction. Sequencing was performed on CFSE-low (dividing) CD8+ T cells sorted from an allogeneic mixed lymphocyte reaction. The chain carries TRBV27 and TRBJ2-2; D might be TRBD2 (7 bases). For the CDR3, the DNA is TGTGCCAGCAGTTTATTAGGGGGGGCCGGGGAGCTGTTTTTT. It specifies CASSLLGGAGELFF.